Included here is one TCR beta chain sequence, with context. This entry belongs to a study of blood T cell repertoires in COVID-19. Seattle patients were enrolled while actively infected and followed longitudinally. Using immunoSEQ multiplex PCR, the repertoire was profiled, and TCRdb retains in-frame clones only, with some absent. This table has about 420,000 clones, 85% to 90% appearing once. CDR1 is SGHRS and CDR2 is YFSETQ in the germline V gene. V shed 5 bases and J shed 1 base, with 12 bases lying between them. The CDR3 contains 14 residues. The TCR was taken from a man aged 18-30 years with COVID-19, enrolled during active disease. Input material: peripheral blood. The chain recombines TRBV5-1 with TRBJ1-1; D perhaps matches TRBD1 (5 bases). For the CDR3, the DNA is TGCGCCAGCAGTCCCCAAGGGGAGAACACTGAAGCTTTCTTT. Protein sequence: CASSPQGENTEAFF. The complete variable domain, with remaining parts taken from reference TRBV5-1 and TRBJ1-1, reads KAGVTQTPRYLIKTRGQQVTLSCSPISGHRSVSWYQQTPGQGLQFLFEYFSETQRNKGNFPGRFSGRQFSNSRSEMNVSTLELGDSALYLCASSPQGENTEAFFGQGTRLTVV.